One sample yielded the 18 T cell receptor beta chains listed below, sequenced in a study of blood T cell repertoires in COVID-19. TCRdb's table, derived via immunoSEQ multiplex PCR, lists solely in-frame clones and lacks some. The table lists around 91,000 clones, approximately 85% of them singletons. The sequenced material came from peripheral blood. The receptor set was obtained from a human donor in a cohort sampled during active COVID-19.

Here the CDR3 reads CASSSRTGSQETQYF. The CDR3 DNA sequence: TGTGCCAGCAGCTCCAGGACAGGGAGTCAAGAGACCCAGTACTTC. The V and J genes are TRBV11-2 and TRBJ2-5; 8 nucleotides agree with TRBD1. CDR3 length: 15 amino acids. The germline V gene has CDR1 SGHAT and CDR2 FQNNGV. The J segment lost 2 bases and the V segment lost 4 bases, leaving 6 bases of the junction unmatched.

Here the CDR3 reads CASSPGRGRENEQYF. CDR3 nucleotide sequence: TGCGCCAGCAGCCCCGGGAGGGGGCGGGAGAACGAGCAGTACTTC. The chain recombines TRBV4-3 with TRBJ2-7; a possible D gene is TRBD2 (8 bases). This CDR3 spans 15 amino acids. V lost 4 bases, J lost 5 bases, and 18 bases lay in between. CDR1 and CDR2 (germline): LGHNA, YSLEER.

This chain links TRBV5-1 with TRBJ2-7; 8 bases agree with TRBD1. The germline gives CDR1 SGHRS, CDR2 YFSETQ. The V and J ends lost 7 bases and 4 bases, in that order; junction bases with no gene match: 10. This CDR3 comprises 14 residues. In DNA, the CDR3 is TGCGCCAGCTCCAAGACAGGGGACGGATACGAGCAGTACTTC. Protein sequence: CASSKTGDGYEQYF.

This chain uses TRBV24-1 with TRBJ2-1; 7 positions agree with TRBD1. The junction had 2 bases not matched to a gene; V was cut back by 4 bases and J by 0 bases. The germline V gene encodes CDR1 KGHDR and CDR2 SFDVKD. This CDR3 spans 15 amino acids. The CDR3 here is CATSETGNSYNEQFF. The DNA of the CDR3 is TGTGCCACCAGTGAGACAGGGAACTCCTACAATGAGCAGTTCTTC.

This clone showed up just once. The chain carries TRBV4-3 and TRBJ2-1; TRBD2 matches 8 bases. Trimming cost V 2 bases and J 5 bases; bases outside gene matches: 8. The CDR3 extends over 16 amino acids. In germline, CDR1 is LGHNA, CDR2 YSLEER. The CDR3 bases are TGCGCCAGCAGCCAACTGGGCGGCGGGGGGCACAATGAGCAGTTCTTC. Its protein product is CASSQLGGGGHNEQFF.

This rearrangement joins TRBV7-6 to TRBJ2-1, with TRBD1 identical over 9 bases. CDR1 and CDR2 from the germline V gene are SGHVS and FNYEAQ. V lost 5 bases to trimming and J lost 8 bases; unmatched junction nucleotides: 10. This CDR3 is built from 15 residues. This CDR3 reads CASSGRQGVVDEQFF. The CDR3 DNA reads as TGTGCCAGCAGCGGTCGACAGGGGGTGGTTGATGAGCAGTTCTTC.

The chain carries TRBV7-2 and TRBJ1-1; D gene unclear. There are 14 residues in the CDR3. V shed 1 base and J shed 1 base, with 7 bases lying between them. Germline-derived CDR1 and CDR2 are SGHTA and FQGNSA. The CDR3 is CASSLVSSNTEAFF. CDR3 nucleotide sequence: TGTGCCAGCAGCTTAGTCTCCTCGAACACTGAAGCTTTCTTT. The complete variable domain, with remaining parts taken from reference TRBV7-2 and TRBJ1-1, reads GAGVSQSPSNKVTEKGKDVELRCDPISGHTALYWYRQSLGQGLEFLIYFQGNSAPDKSGLPSDRFSAERTGGSVSTLTIQRTQQEDSAVYLCASSLVSSNTEAFFGQGTRLTVV.

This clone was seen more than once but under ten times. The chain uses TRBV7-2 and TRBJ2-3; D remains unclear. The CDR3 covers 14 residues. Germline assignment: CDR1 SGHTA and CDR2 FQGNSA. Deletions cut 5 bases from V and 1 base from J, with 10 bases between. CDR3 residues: CASSISRGTDTQYF. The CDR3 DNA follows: TGTGCCAGCAGCATTAGCCGCGGCACAGATACGCAGTATTTT. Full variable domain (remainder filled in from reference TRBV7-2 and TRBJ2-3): GAGVSQSPSNKVTEKGKDVELRCDPISGHTALYWYRQSLGQGLEFLIYFQGNSAPDKSGLPSDRFSAERTGGSVSTLTIQRTQQEDSAVYLCASSISRGTDTQYFGPGTRLTVL.

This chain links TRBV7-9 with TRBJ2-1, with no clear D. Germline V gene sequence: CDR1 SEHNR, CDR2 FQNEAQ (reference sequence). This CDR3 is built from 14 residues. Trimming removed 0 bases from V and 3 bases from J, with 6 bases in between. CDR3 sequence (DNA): TGTGCCAGCAGCTTAGCGGCCCTCTACAATGAGCAGTTCTTC. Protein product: CASSLAALYNEQFF.

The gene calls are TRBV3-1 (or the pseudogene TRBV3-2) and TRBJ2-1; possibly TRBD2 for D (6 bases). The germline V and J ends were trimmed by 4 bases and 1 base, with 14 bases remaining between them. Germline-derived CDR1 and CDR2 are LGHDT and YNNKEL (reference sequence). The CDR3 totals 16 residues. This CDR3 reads CASSPPPGLSYNEQFF. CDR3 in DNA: TGTGCCAGCAGCCCTCCTCCGGGACTTTCCTACAATGAGCAGTTCTTC.

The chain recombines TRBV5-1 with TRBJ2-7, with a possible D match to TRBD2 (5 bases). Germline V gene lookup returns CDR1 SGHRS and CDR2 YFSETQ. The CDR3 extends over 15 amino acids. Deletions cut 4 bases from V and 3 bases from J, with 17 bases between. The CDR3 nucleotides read TGCGCCAGCAGCGTAATAGCAGGAGGTTTCTACGAGCAGTACTTC. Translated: CASSVIAGGFYEQYF.

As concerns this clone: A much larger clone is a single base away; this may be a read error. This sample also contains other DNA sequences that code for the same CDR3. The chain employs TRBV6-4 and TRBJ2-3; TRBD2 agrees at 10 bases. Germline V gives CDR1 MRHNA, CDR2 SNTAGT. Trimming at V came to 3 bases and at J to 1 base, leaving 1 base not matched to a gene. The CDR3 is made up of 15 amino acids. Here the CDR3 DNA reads TGTGCCAGCAGTGATGGGACTAGCGGCACAGATACGCAGTATTTT. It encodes CASSDGTSGTDTQYF.

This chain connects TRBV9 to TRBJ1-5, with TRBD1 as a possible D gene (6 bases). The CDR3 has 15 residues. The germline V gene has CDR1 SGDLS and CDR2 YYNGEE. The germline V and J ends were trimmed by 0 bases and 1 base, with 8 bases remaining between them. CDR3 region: CASSVGRGSNQPQHF. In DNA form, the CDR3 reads TGTGCCAGCAGCGTAGGCAGGGGAAGCAATCAGCCCCAGCATTTT.

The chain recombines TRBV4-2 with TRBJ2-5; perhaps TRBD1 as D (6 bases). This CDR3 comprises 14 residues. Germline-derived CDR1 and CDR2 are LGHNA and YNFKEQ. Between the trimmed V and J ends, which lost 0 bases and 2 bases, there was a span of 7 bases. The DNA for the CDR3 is TGTGCCAGCAGCCAAGATCAGGGGCAAGAGACCCAGTACTTC. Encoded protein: CASSQDQGQETQYF.

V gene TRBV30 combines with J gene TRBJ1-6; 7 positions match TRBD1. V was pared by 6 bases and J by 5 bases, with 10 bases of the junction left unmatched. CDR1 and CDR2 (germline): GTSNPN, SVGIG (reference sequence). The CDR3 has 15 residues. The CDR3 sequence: CACTRGGADNSPLHF. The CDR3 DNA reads TGTGCCTGTACCCGAGGGGGCGCGGATAATTCACCCCTCCACTTT.

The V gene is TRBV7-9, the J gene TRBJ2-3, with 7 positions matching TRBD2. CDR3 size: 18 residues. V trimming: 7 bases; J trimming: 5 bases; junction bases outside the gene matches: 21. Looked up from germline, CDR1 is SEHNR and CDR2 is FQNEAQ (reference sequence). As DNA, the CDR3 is TGTGCCAGCACAAGACCTCCTGAGGGCGGGAGCCTGGGAGATACGCAGTATTTT. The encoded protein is CASTRPPEGGSLGDTQYF.

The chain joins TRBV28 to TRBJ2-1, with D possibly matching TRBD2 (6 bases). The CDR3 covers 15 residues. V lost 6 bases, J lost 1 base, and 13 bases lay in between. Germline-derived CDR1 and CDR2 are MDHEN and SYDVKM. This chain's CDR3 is CASSSIRGSYNEQFF. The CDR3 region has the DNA TGTGCCAGCAGCAGCATCCGGGGGTCCTACAATGAGCAGTTCTTC.

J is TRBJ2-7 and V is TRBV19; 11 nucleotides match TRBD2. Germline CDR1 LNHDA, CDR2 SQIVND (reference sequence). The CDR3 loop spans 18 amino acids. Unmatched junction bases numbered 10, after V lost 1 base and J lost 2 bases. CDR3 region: CASSIVGLAGGRPYEQYF. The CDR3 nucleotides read TGTGCCAGTAGTATAGTAGGGCTAGCGGGAGGCCGACCCTACGAGCAGTACTTC. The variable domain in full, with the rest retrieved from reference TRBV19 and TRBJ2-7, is DGGITQSPKYLFRKEGQNVTLSCEQNLNHDAMYWYRQDPGQGLRLIYYSQIVNDFQKGDIAEGYSVSREKKESFPLTVTSAQKNPTAFYLCASSIVGLAGGRPYEQYFGPGTRLTVT.